The sample holds a few counts of the clone carrying this T cell receptor beta chain. Its specificity is unknown. Read sequence stops 3 residues before the CDR3 end, and the germline J gene provides the missing end. Other nucleotide sequences in the sample specify the same CDR3. V shed 4 bases and J shed 0 bases, with 10 bases lying between them. Germline V CDR1 and CDR2: KGHSH, LQKENI. This CDR3 is built from 15 residues. Using immunoSEQ multiplex PCR, the repertoire was profiled, and TCRdb retains in-frame clones only, with some absent. The profile covers under 65,000 clones, none occurring a single time. This sample is part of a study of T cell clonality in common variable immunodeficiency. Most patients and controls had Caucasian heritage. Heparinized whole blood, about 5 to 9 ml, came from each donor. Study-wide points: Common variable immunodeficiency TCR beta sequences reportedly had fewer deletions and N-nucleotide insertions.

The rearrangement joins TRBV18 to TRBJ1-3, with D possibly being TRBD1 (6 bases). This sequence was found in a person aged 18 to 75 in good health. The specimen was peripheral blood mononuclear cells. The CDR3 loop reads CASSRDTSSGNTIYF. The covered CDR3 bases are TGTGCCAGCTCACGGGACACGAGCTCTGGAAACACC.